This T cell receptor beta chain was observed in a study of control samples from healthy donors and cancer patients. Germline lookup yields CDR1 LNHDA and CDR2 SQIVND (reference sequence). V shed 3 bases, J shed 2 bases, and the junction held 8 bases outside the gene matches. The CDR3 has 17 amino acids. Using immunoSEQ multiplex PCR, the repertoire was profiled, and TCRdb retains in-frame clones only, with some absent. The sample includes 70,000 or so clones, nearly 90% of them seen just once. In its sample, this clone was seen a few times. The chain carries TRBV19 and TRBJ1-3, with 9 bases lining up with TRBD1. The TCR originated in a man aged 55 to 69 with lung cancer. The sequencing sample was made of PBMCs. This CDR3 is CASSMTGGAHTGNTIYF. The CDR3 DNA follows: TGTGCCAGTAGTATGACAGGGGGAGCGCATACTGGAAACACCATATATTTT.